This T cell receptor beta chain derives from a study of a mutant IDH1 vaccine in newly diagnosed glioma. Background on the study: Across weeks 1, 3, 5, 7, 11, 15, 19 and 23, patients received a vaccination each time, eight in all. Earlier care involved radiotherapy, temozolomide, or both, and the majority received both. Study-wide results and limits: Vaccine-induced responses were seen in 85% to 95% of patients, spanning several MHC alleles.

Comments on this clone: The antigen remains unidentified. The junction and the germline gene differ at one end; a read error may be behind it.

This table comes from immunoSEQ multiplex PCR, and its TCRdb copy is limited to in-frame clones, with some not included. The sample holds 50,000 to 60,000 clones, 80% seen once. The CDR3 is made up of 15 amino acids. Per germline, CDR1 SSHAT and CDR2 FNYEAQ (reference sequence). As to time point: week 23, last vaccination. The study gave 300 ug of mutant IDH1 20-mer peptide per vaccine dose, with topical imiquimod. Diagnosis in the donors showed new WHO grade 3 or 4 astrocytomas that were IDH1-mutant and ATRX-lost. The chain couples TRBV7-7 to TRBJ2-1; 7 nucleotides align to TRBD2. The source is a man in his forties with glioma. The starting material was PBMCs, obtained from a glioma patient whose treatment included an IDH1 peptide vaccine. CDR3 sequence: CASSPSSGFYNEQFF. The CDR3 DNA sequence: TGTGCTAGCAGCCCCTCTAGCGGTTTTTACAATGAGCAGTTCTTC.